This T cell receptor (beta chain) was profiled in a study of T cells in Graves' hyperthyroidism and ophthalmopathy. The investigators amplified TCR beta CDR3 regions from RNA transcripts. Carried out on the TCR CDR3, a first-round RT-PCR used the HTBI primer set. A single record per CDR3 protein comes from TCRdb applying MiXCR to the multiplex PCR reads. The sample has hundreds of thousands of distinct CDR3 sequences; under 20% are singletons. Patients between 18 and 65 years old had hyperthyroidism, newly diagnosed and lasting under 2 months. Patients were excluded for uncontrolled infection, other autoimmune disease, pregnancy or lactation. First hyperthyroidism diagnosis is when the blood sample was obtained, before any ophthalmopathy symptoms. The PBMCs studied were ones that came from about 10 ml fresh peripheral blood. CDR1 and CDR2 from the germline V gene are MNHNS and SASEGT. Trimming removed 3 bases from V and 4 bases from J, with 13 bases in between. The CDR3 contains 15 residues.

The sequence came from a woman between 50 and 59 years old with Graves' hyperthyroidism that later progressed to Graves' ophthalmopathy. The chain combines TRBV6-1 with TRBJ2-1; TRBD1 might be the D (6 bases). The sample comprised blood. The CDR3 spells CASSEDREPYNEQFF. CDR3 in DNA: TGTGCCAGCAGTGAGGACAGAGAACCGTACAATGAGCAGTTCTTC.